What follows are 25 T cell receptor beta chains derived from one specimen sequenced in a study of OX40 agonist ivuxolimab in advanced cancers. The repertoire was sequenced with immunoSEQ multiplex PCR; TCRdb's copy has only in-frame clones and lacks some. The sample includes roughly 15,000 clones, about 83% of them seen just once. The sequences come from CD4+ or CD8+ T cells sorted from blood, collected in a trial of the OX40 agonist ivuxolimab. All receptors derive from an adult with an advanced solid tumor such as melanoma, head and neck, liver or kidney cancer.

This clone was counted a few times. CDR3 amino acids: CASTGTGLHEQFF. As DNA, the CDR3 is TGTGCCAGCACCGGGACAGGGTTACATGAGCAGTTCTTC. This chain links TRBV6-1 with TRBJ2-1; 9 bases align to TRBD1. CDR3 length: 13 residues. The germline gives CDR1 MNHNS, CDR2 SASEGT. Trimming at V came to 7 bases and at J to 8 bases, leaving 6 bases not matched to a gene.

The chain carries TRBV28 and TRBJ2-5, with TRBD1 as a possible D gene (5 bases). This CDR3 spans 15 amino acids. Germline V gene data show CDR1 as MDHEN and CDR2 as SYDVKM. The V end lost 6 bases, the J end lost 2 bases, and 16 bases lay between the germline ends. The CDR3 bases are TGTGCCAGCAGAGCTTATGGGGCAGCTCAAGAGACCCAGTACTTC. It encodes CASRAYGAAQETQYF.

The chain couples TRBV4-1 to TRBJ2-5; TRBD2 aligns across 7 bases. Germline-derived CDR1 and CDR2 are MGHRA and YSYEKL. The CDR3 sequence is 16 residues long. The V gene end was trimmed by 1 base and the J gene end by 2 bases; junction bases not matched to a gene: 7. For the CDR3, the DNA is TGCGCCAGCAGCCAAGGGGCCTGGGAGGGGCAAGAGACCCAGTACTTC. Translating it yields CASSQGAWEGQETQYF.

The V and J genes are TRBV7-8 and TRBJ2-5; TRBD1 aligns across 11 bases. Germline V gives CDR1 SGHVS, CDR2 FQNEAQ. CDR3 length: 15 amino acids. With V trimmed by 5 bases and J by 5 bases, 7 bases remained unmatched. CDR3 sequence: CASSARTGGGETQYF. The CDR3 DNA follows: TGTGCCAGCAGCGCTAGGACAGGGGGCGGGGAGACCCAGTACTTC.

This chain links TRBV7-9 with TRBJ1-1, with D perhaps TRBD1 (5 bases). The CDR3 is 12 residues long. The V end was cut by 8 bases, the J end by 6 bases, with 13 bases between. Germline loops: CDR1 SEHNR, CDR2 FQNEAQ (reference sequence). The CDR3 loop reads CASSVGESEAFF. CDR3 sequence (DNA): TGTGCCAGCTCGGTGGGGGAATCTGAAGCTTTCTTT.

The chain employs TRBV18 and TRBJ2-7, with D possibly being TRBD1 (6 bases). Germline CDR1 is KGHSH and CDR2 is LQKENI. V lost 2 bases to trimming and J lost 4 bases, with 12 bases between them. The length of the CDR3 is 14 residues. In DNA form, the CDR3 reads TGTGCCAGCTCACCAGTGGGACAAAAGTACGAGCAGTACTTC. The encoded protein is CASSPVGQKYEQYF.

This sequence joins TRBV6-5 and TRBJ2-1, with a possible D match to TRBD2 (6 bases). The CDR3 sequence is 14 residues long. The V end lost 7 bases, the J end lost 0 bases, and 10 bases lay between the germline ends. Looked up from germline, CDR1 is MNHEY and CDR2 is SVGAGI. The CDR3 DNA sequence: TGTGCCAGCACCGGGACTGACTCCTACAATGAGCAGTTCTTC. As protein: CASTGTDSYNEQFF.

The V and J genes are TRBV27 and TRBJ2-1; possibly TRBD2 for D (6 bases). The germline V and J ends were trimmed by 6 bases and 6 bases, with 12 bases remaining between them. CDR3 size: 13 residues. Per the germline V gene, CDR1 is MNHEY and CDR2 is SMNVEV (reference sequence). The CDR3 protein is CASRTPGLNEQFF. In nucleotides, the CDR3 is TGTGCCAGCAGAACGCCGGGACTCAATGAGCAGTTCTTC.

This chain uses TRBV7-6 with TRBJ2-3; D call uncertain. Germline V gives CDR1 SGHVS, CDR2 FNYEAQ. The CDR3 contains 14 residues. Trimming left V 2 bases short and J 1 base short, with 7 bases between. The CDR3 coding sequence is TGTGCCAGCAGCTTAATCGCCCGCACAGATACGCAGTATTTT. As protein: CASSLIARTDTQYF. Combining the CDR3 with reference TRBV7-6 and TRBJ2-3 gives the whole variable domain GAGVSQSPRYKVTKRGQDVALRCDPISGHVSLYWYRQALGQGPEFLTYFNYEAQQDKSGLPNDRFSAERPEGSISTLTIQRTEQRDSAMYRCASSLIARTDTQYFGPGTRLTVL.

This clone has a single count. The genes are TRBV13 and TRBJ1-3; D is uncertain. This CDR3 spans 15 amino acids. The V end lost 0 bases, the J end lost 0 bases, and 6 bases lay between the germline ends. Germline V gene sequence: CDR1 PRHDT, CDR2 FYEKMQ (reference sequence). The CDR3 DNA reads TGTGCCAGCAGCTTAGGACTTAACTCTGGAAACACCATATATTTT. Translated: CASSLGLNSGNTIYF.

The V call is TRBV19, the J call TRBJ1-4, with TRBD1 as a possible D gene (5 bases). V was shortened by 1 base and J by 15 bases, with 18 bases between the two germline ends. Per the germline V gene, CDR1 is LNHDA and CDR2 is SQIVND (reference sequence). The CDR3 runs to 14 residues. The CDR3 loop reads CASSIARFGRALFF. CDR3 in DNA: TGTGCCAGTAGTATAGCCCGCTTCGGCAGGGCCTTGTTTTTT.

The chain employs TRBV7-6 and TRBJ2-5; a possible D gene is TRBD2 (5 bases). V was shortened by 5 bases and J by 5 bases, with 12 bases between the two germline ends. Germline CDR1 and CDR2: SGHVS and FNYEAQ. The CDR3 covers 13 residues. CDR3 protein: CASSPEPGETQYF. Written as DNA, the CDR3 is TGTGCCAGCAGCCCGGAGCCGGGGGAGACCCAGTACTTC.

The genes are TRBV4-3 and TRBJ2-5, with 8 bases fitting TRBD1. V lost 0 bases to trimming and J lost 4 bases; unmatched junction nucleotides: 7. CDR1 and CDR2 from the germline V gene are LGHNA and YSLEER. The CDR3 covers 16 residues. The CDR3 here is CASSQDTPGGVETQYF. CDR3 sequence (DNA): TGCGCCAGCAGCCAAGACACGCCAGGGGGCGTAGAGACCCAGTACTTC.

This clone was recorded once. This chain connects TRBV9 to TRBJ1-5; D gene ambiguous. CDR1 and CDR2 from the germline V gene are SGDLS and YYNGEE. V was shortened by 3 bases and J by 5 bases, with 15 bases between the two germline ends. The CDR3 spans 15 residues. Here the CDR3 reads CASSESSSSYQPQHF. DNA for the CDR3: TGTGCCAGCAGCGAATCGTCTTCCAGCTATCAGCCCCAGCATTTT.

In the case of this clone: Being one base from a much bigger clone, this may be a read error. This rearrangement joins TRBV9 to TRBJ2-1; no firm D call. The germline V gene has CDR1 SGDLS and CDR2 YYNGEE. CDR3 size: 13 residues. Deletions cut 3 bases from V and 1 base from J, with 5 bases between. This CDR3 is CASSARSYNEQFF. CDR3 nucleotide sequence: TGTGCCAGCAGCGCCCGGTCCTACAATGAGCAGTTCTTC.

This clone appeared a single time. This rearrangement joins TRBV11-3 to TRBJ2-2; 7 bases map to TRBD2. Losses at the gene ends were 3 bases for V and 6 bases for J; bases not matched to a gene: 1. The CDR3 is 13 residues long. Per the germline V gene, CDR1 is SGHNT and CDR2 is YENEEA. This CDR3 is CASSFRGAGELFF. The CDR3 nucleotides are TGTGCCAGCAGCTTTCGGGGGGCCGGGGAGCTGTTTTTT.

The rearrangement uses TRBV6-5 and TRBJ1-2; D call uncertain. V was trimmed by 8 bases and J by 1 base, leaving 11 bases between them. The CDR3 sequence is 13 residues long. Germline CDR1 is MNHEY and CDR2 is SVGAGI. CDR3 coding DNA: TGTGCCAGCGGGCCCCTCTTTAACTATGGCTACACCTTC. Translation gives CASGPLFNYGYTF.

DNA of the CDR3: TGCGCCAGCAGCCAAGATCCAGGGGTAGGAAACACCATATATTTT. Amino acids: CASSQDPGVGNTIYF. The V call is TRBV4-3, the J call TRBJ1-3, with D possibly TRBD1 on 6 matching bases. Germline-derived CDR1 and CDR2 are LGHNA and YSLEER. CDR3 length: 15 residues. Deletions cut 0 bases from V and 4 bases from J, with 10 bases between.

The V call is TRBV28, the J call TRBJ2-3, with D possibly being TRBD2 (6 bases). The CDR3 length is 16 residues. Germline loops: CDR1 MDHEN, CDR2 SYDVKM. The V and J ends lost 2 bases and 6 bases respectively, with 18 bases between them. CDR3 DNA: TGTGCCAGCAGTTTAGGGACTCCTTCGGTAGGGGATACGCAGTATTTT. Its protein product is CASSLGTPSVGDTQYF.

This clone appeared once. The chain carries TRBV6-4 and TRBJ1-6; D not resolved. The CDR3 runs to 15 residues. CDR1 and CDR2 (germline): MRHNA, SNTAGT. V was shortened by 4 bases and J by 1 base, with 8 bases between the two germline ends. CDR3 nucleotide sequence: TGTGCCAGCAGTGCAGACGGATCCTATAATTCACCCCTCCACTTT. Encoded protein: CASSADGSYNSPLHF.

This clone has just one count. The chain uses TRBV4-1 and TRBJ2-6; D unclear. Germline lookup yields CDR1 MGHRA and CDR2 YSYEKL. The CDR3 spans 16 residues. V was pared by 1 base and J by 1 base, with 8 bases between. The CDR3 DNA follows: TGCGCCAGCAGCCAAGTGGCAGAGTCTGGGGCCAACGTCCTGACTTTC. Protein: CASSQVAESGANVLTF.

This clone is deemed medium-sized. This chain links TRBV18 with TRBJ1-4; 8 positions agree with TRBD1. Germline values: CDR1 KGHSH, CDR2 LQKENI. The CDR3 runs to 16 residues. V dropped 3 bases and J dropped 7; count of bases not matched to a gene: 10. This CDR3 reads CASSPLEDREGEKLFF. The DNA for the CDR3 is TGTGCCAGCTCACCCCTGGAGGACAGGGAGGGTGAAAAACTGTTTTTT.

The chain employs TRBV4-3 and TRBJ1-2; D gene ambiguous. The V end was cut by 0 bases, the J end by 8 bases, with 7 bases between. The CDR3 consists of 12 residues. Germline CDR1 is LGHNA and CDR2 is YSLEER. For the CDR3, the DNA is TGCGCCAGCAGCCAAGATGGGAGAGGCTACACCTTC. Its protein is CASSQDGRGYTF.

This clone was picked up one time. The chain couples TRBV5-1 to TRBJ1-5; D unresolved. This CDR3 has 14 amino acids. V shed 2 bases and J shed 3 bases, with 9 bases lying between them. Germline V gene data show CDR1 as SGHRS and CDR2 as YFSETQ. Here the CDR3 DNA reads TGCGCCAGCAGCTTCGGGCCTTACAATCAGCCCCAGCATTTT. Translation gives CASSFGPYNQPQHF.

The chain recombines TRBV30 with TRBJ2-1; 12 nucleotides match TRBD1. Germline V CDR1 and CDR2: GTSNPN, SVGIG (reference sequence). Trimming at V came to 2 bases and at J to 8 bases, leaving 4 bases not matched to a gene. This CDR3 has 14 residues. The CDR3 sequence: CAWSPGQGADEQFF. CDR3 coding DNA: TGTGCCTGGAGTCCGGGACAGGGGGCCGATGAGCAGTTCTTC.